What follows are 31 T cell receptor beta chains derived from one specimen sequenced in a study of EBV T-cell therapy then PD-1 blockade in nasopharyngeal carcinoma (TCRdb year 2021). The treatment or condition label for this specimen denotes: AdE1-LMPpoly-expanded autologous EBV-specific T-cell therapy followed by anti-PD-1 nivolumab. The antigens for these receptors are not known. The library was prepared using the immunoSEQ multiplex PCR assay. This is the immuneACCESS table as TCRdb keeps it, with only in-frame sequences that have V and J called. A part of the clones is gone; compared with another copy, unresolved V genes explain less than half, and the rest is unexplained. For this sample the table gives roughly 22,000 clones, of which approximately 80% were detected only once. 20% to 25% of the sample belongs to the ten largest clones. The source material was CD8+ T cells from blood, sampled at day -245 from a patient whose treatment included autologous EBV-specific T cells and nivolumab. The receptors derive from a man aged 35 to 55 with nasopharyngeal carcinoma.

The V gene is TRBV4-1, the J gene TRBJ1-2; weak D call: TRBD1 (5 bases). The V and J ends lost 4 bases and 0 bases respectively, with 15 bases between them. The CDR3 covers 16 residues. Germline CDR1 is MGHRA and CDR2 is YSYEKL. This CDR3 is CASSPEPQGTNYGYTF. The CDR3 coding sequence is TGCGCCAGCAGCCCAGAGCCCCAGGGAACTAACTATGGCTACACCTTC.

The chain joins TRBV6-4 to TRBJ2-3; 15 bases are a match to TRBD2. V was clipped by 0 bases and J by 4 bases; unmatched bases: 2. Per germline, CDR1 MRHNA and CDR2 SNTAGT. The CDR3 has 17 amino acids. The CDR3 loop reads CASSDSRTSGGADTQYF. CDR3 sequence (DNA): TGTGCCAGCAGTGACTCGAGGACTAGCGGGGGGGCAGATACGCAGTATTTT.

V and J are TRBV6-2 or TRBV6-3 and TRBJ2-2, with D hard to call. Germline assignment: CDR1 MNHEY and CDR2 SVGEGT. The germline V and J ends were trimmed by 4 bases and 1 base, with 10 bases remaining between them. CDR3 size: 15 residues. Written as DNA, the CDR3 is TGTGCCAGCAGTTCCGACTTGGAGAACACCGGGGAGCTGTTTTTT. Encoded protein: CASSSDLENTGELFF.

This clone was seen once. This chain uses TRBV9 with TRBJ2-5; D may be TRBD2 (5 bases). V was cut by 0 bases and J by 4 bases, with 10 bases left in between. The CDR3 spans 14 residues. Looked up from germline, CDR1 is SGDLS and CDR2 is YYNGEE. CDR3: CASSVGGSGETQYF. The CDR3, as DNA: TGTGCCAGCAGCGTAGGCGGGTCGGGAGAGACCCAGTACTTC.

The chain recombines TRBV6-1 with TRBJ2-2; D is perhaps TRBD1 (5 bases). V lost 4 bases and J 4 bases, leaving 16 bases between the germline ends. From germline, CDR1 is MNHNS and CDR2 SASEGT. This CDR3 is 16 amino acids long. The CDR3 here is CASSALRGSGTGELFF. Here the CDR3 DNA reads TGTGCCAGCAGTGCCTTAAGGGGCTCGGGCACCGGGGAGCTGTTTTTT.

This clone was seen just once. This chain links TRBV5-4 with TRBJ2-7; 11 bases fit TRBD1. Germline V gene sequence: CDR1 SGHNT, CDR2 YYREEE (reference sequence). The CDR3 runs to 14 residues. V shed 6 bases and J 5 bases; nucleotides not matched to a gene: 7. The chain's CDR3 is CASNQGTGGNEQYF. The DNA for the CDR3 is TGTGCCAGCAACCAAGGGACAGGGGGTAACGAGCAGTACTTC.

The gene calls are TRBV5-5 and TRBJ1-3; D unresolved. The CDR3 length is 12 residues. Germline lookup yields CDR1 SGHKS and CDR2 YYEKEE (reference sequence). V was clipped by 0 bases and J by 8 bases, with 6 bases between them. CDR3 DNA sequence: TGTGCCAGCAGCTTGGTTTCGCACACCATATATTTT. Protein sequence: CASSLVSHTIYF.

The V and J genes are TRBV4-3 and TRBJ1-6; no firm D call. The germline V gene has CDR1 LGHNA and CDR2 YSLEER. CDR3 length: 13 amino acids. V was cut by 1 base and J by 8 bases, with 6 bases left in between. The CDR3 DNA reads as TGCGCCAGCAGCCAAGGTACCCATTCACCCCTCCACTTT. It codes for CASSQGTHSPLHF.

V and J are TRBV4-1 and TRBJ2-3; 11 bases map to TRBD2. The V gene's germline CDR1 is MGHRA and CDR2 YSYEKL. Trimming took 4 bases from V and 4 from J; bases not matched to a gene: 7. The CDR3 is 16 amino acids. The CDR3 DNA reads TGCGCCAGCAGCCGGTCTAGCGGGGGGAACGCAGATACGCAGTATTTT. Its protein is CASSRSSGGNADTQYF.

This clone was detected only once. The rearrangement joins TRBV6-1 to TRBJ1-6, with D possibly matching TRBD1 (5 bases). CDR3 size: 16 residues. Trimming shortened V by 1 base and J by 6 bases, and 13 bases separated the two germline ends. Germline values: CDR1 MNHNS, CDR2 SASEGT. The CDR3 region is CASSEEAGRGNSPLHF. CDR3 DNA: TGTGCCAGCAGTGAAGAAGCAGGGCGGGGTAATTCACCCCTCCACTTT.

The CDR3 sequence is CASSFHLGSNQPQHF. For the CDR3, the DNA is TGTGCCAGCAGTTTTCATTTGGGCAGCAATCAGCCCCAGCATTTT. The chain uses TRBV27 and TRBJ1-5; D not certain. CDR1 MNHEY and CDR2 SMNVEV come from the germline V gene (reference sequence). Trimming pared 3 bases from V and 1 base from J, leaving 10 bases between. The CDR3 is 15 amino acids.

At least ten counts were recorded for this clone. This rearrangement joins TRBV6-5 to TRBJ1-6; D call uncertain. The CDR3 spans 15 residues. V lost 0 bases and J 10 bases, leaving 13 bases between the germline ends. CDR1 and CDR2 from the germline V gene are MNHEY and SVGAGI. DNA for the CDR3: TGTGCCAGCAGTTACTCGATAGGTATAGGATCACCCCTCCACTTT. It is translated as CASSYSIGIGSPLHF.

This chain links TRBV7-2 with TRBJ1-5; D may be TRBD1 (5 bases). The CDR3 runs to 13 residues. Germline V gene data show CDR1 as SGHTA and CDR2 as FQGNSA. V gave up 0 bases and J gave up 7 bases, with 7 bases separating them. The CDR3 reads CASSLAGLQPQHF. In DNA form, the CDR3 reads TGTGCCAGCAGCTTAGCGGGGCTGCAGCCCCAGCATTTT. The full variable domain, completed using reference TRBV7-2 and TRBJ1-5, is GAGVSQSPSNKVTEKGKDVELRCDPISGHTALYWYRQSLGQGLEFLIYFQGNSAPDKSGLPSDRFSAERTGGSVSTLTIQRTQQEDSAVYLCASSLAGLQPQHFGDGTRLSIL.

This clone was counted only a few times. V is TRBV21-1 and J is TRBJ2-4; the DNA was not compared with TRBD1, the D call given in the table. TRBV21-1 is designated a pseudogene. The CDR3 has 17 amino acids. CDR3 sequence (DNA): TGTGCCAGCAGCAAAGCGCTGGGACACGTAGCCAAAAACATTCAGTACTTC. This sequence encodes CASSKALGHVAKNIQYF.

The rearrangement joins TRBV25-1 to TRBJ1-6; 9 nucleotides align to TRBD1. The CDR3 is made up of 14 amino acids. Trimming cost V 5 bases and J 10 bases; bases outside gene matches: 6. Germline loops: CDR1 MGHDK, CDR2 SYGVNS. In nucleotides, the CDR3 is TGTGCCAGCAGTTGGGACAGGGAGTCCTCACCCCTCCACTTT. Amino acids: CASSWDRESSPLHF. Drawing the rest from reference TRBV25-1 and TRBJ1-6, the complete variable domain is EADIYQTPRYLVIGTGKKITLECSQTMGHDKMYWYQQDPGMELHLIHYSYGVNSTEKGDLSSESTVSRIRTEHFPLTLESARPSHTSQYLCASSWDRESSPLHFGNGTRLTVT.

The CDR3 DNA reads as TGCGCCAGCAGCCTCCGGGGCCCAGAGTACGAGCAGTACTTC. Translating it yields CASSLRGPEYEQYF. J is TRBJ2-7 and V is TRBV5-1; perhaps D is TRBD1 or TRBD2 (5 bases each). Trimming stripped 4 bases from V and 4 bases from J, with 15 bases between. The CDR3 is 14 residues long. Germline V CDR1 and CDR2: SGHRS, YFSETQ.

The rearrangement joins TRBV23-1 to TRBJ2-2; D not certain. TRBV23-1 is flagged as an ORF with uncertain function. The V gene lost 0 bases and the J gene lost 4 bases, with 12 bases spanning the gap. The CDR3 spans 16 residues. The CDR3 loop is CASSQSKNGSTGELFF. As DNA, the CDR3 is TGCGCCAGCAGTCAATCTAAAAACGGATCCACCGGGGAGCTGTTTTTT.

The gene calls are TRBV5-4 and TRBJ2-1, with D uncertain. This CDR3 region has 13 residues. V lost 4 bases and J 4 bases, leaving 9 bases between the germline ends. Germline-derived CDR1 and CDR2 are SGHNT and YYREEE (reference sequence). The DNA for the CDR3 is TGTGCCAGCAGCCTCTGGGGATACAATGAGCAGTTCTTC. It is translated as CASSLWGYNEQFF.

This chain uses TRBV27 with TRBJ2-7; D tentatively reads TRBD1 or TRBD2 (5 bases each). The V end lost 6 bases, the J end lost 5 bases, and 17 bases lay between the germline ends. CDR1 MNHEY and CDR2 SMNVEV come from the germline V gene (reference sequence). CDR3 length: 14 residues. This CDR3 reads CASRRGSPVNEQYF. In DNA form, the CDR3 reads TGTGCCAGCAGGAGGGGCTCGCCGGTCAACGAGCAGTACTTC.

The genes are TRBV11-3 and TRBJ2-2; TRBD1 matches at 7 bases. Germline CDR1 reads SGHNT; CDR2 reads YENEEA. J gave up 6 bases and V 2 bases, and 3 bases lay outside the gene matches. The CDR3 contains 14 residues. The CDR3 coding sequence is TGTGCCAGCAGCTTACATCAGGGGGCCGGGGAGCTGTTTTTT. It codes for CASSLHQGAGELFF.

This clone was counted only a few times. The chain links TRBV14 to TRBJ2-3; D not certain. The CDR3 consists of 13 residues. CDR1 and CDR2 (germline): SGHDN, FVKESK. V dropped 3 bases and J dropped 3 bases, with 7 bases sitting between them. The CDR3 here is CASSHPRTDTQYF. Written as DNA, the CDR3 is TGTGCCAGCAGCCACCCCAGGACAGATACGCAGTATTTT.

The chain employs TRBV6-5 and TRBJ2-1, with 10 nucleotides matching TRBD2. Unmatched junction bases numbered 8, after V lost 5 bases and J lost 7 bases. The CDR3 has 15 residues. The germline V gene encodes CDR1 MNHEY and CDR2 SVGAGI. The CDR3 DNA is TGTGCCAGCAGTCTTGGAGCGGGGGGGACGAATGAGCAGTTCTTC. Translated, it gives CASSLGAGGTNEQFF.

The V and J genes are TRBV15 and TRBJ1-4, with D perhaps TRBD1 (6 bases). Germline CDR1 and CDR2: LNHNV and YYDKDF (reference sequence). Trimming cost V 1 base and J 6 bases, with 15 bases left between them. CDR3 length: 16 amino acids. The CDR3 DNA reads TGTGCCACCAGCAGAGGTACAGGGTCCGGTGATGAAAAACTGTTTTTT. Translating it yields CATSRGTGSGDEKLFF.

The chain employs TRBV4-3 and TRBJ1-1; perhaps TRBD1 as D (5 bases). V was cut by 0 bases and J by 4 bases, with 15 bases left in between. The CDR3 covers 16 residues. Germline assignment: CDR1 LGHNA and CDR2 YSLEER. The CDR3 loop is CASSQDPGDRSTEAFF. CDR3 nucleotides: TGCGCCAGCAGCCAAGATCCGGGGGATCGGAGCACTGAAGCTTTCTTT.

This sequence joins TRBV19 and TRBJ2-7; weak D call: TRBD1 (6 bases). V was trimmed by 5 bases and J by 4 bases, leaving 15 bases between them. The V gene's germline CDR1 is LNHDA and CDR2 SQIVND (reference sequence). The CDR3 is 14 amino acids. The DNA of the CDR3 is TGTGCCAGTAGTCCCTATACAGGGCGGTACGAGCAGTACTTC. The encoded protein is CASSPYTGRYEQYF.

The genes are TRBV5-5 and TRBJ1-2; possibly TRBD1 for D (6 bases). The CDR3 totals 17 residues. Looked up from germline, CDR1 is SGHKS and CDR2 is YYEKEE (reference sequence). V lost 3 bases to trimming and J lost 2 bases, with 20 bases between them. The CDR3 spells CASSSLGGDTTNYGYTF. DNA of the CDR3: TGTGCCAGCAGCTCCCTGGGGGGGGACACCACGAACTATGGCTACACCTTC.

The chain employs TRBV6-2 or TRBV6-3 and TRBJ1-5; the D is unclear. The CDR3 has 15 amino acids. CDR1 and CDR2 from the germline V gene are MNHEY and SVGEGT. V was cut by 0 bases and J by 6 bases, with 12 bases left in between. The CDR3 here is CASSYSSWGPQPQHF. The DNA for the CDR3 is TGTGCCAGCAGTTACTCGAGCTGGGGTCCTCAGCCCCAGCATTTT.

The chain employs TRBV10-3 and TRBJ2-7, with a weak D call TRBD2 (5 bases). The V end was cut by 0 bases, the J end by 2 bases, with 11 bases between. Germline V lookup: CDR1 ENHRY, CDR2 SYGVKD. The CDR3 is made up of 15 amino acids. The chain's CDR3 is CAISESGEGTYEQYF. The CDR3, as DNA: TGTGCCATCAGTGAGTCGGGCGAGGGAACCTACGAGCAGTACTTC.

The J gene is TRBJ1-3, the V gene TRBV7-9; D remains ambiguous. CDR3 length: 14 residues. CDR1 and CDR2 (germline): SEHNR, FQNEAQ (reference sequence). Trimming shortened V by 0 bases and J by 4 bases, and 7 bases separated the two germline ends. CDR3 sequence (DNA): TGTGCCAGCAGCTTAGCACAACAGGGAAACACCATATATTTT. Amino acids: CASSLAQQGNTIYF.

The CDR3 bases are TGTGCCAGCAGTCGACTAGCGGGGGAGGTAGATACGCAGTATTTT. Translating it yields CASSRLAGEVDTQYF. The genes are TRBV6-4 and TRBJ2-3; the match to TRBD2 covers 12 bases. V was clipped by 5 bases and J by 5 bases; unmatched bases: 5. Looked up from germline, CDR1 is MRHNA and CDR2 is SNTAGT. The CDR3 is 15 amino acids.

The V and J genes are TRBV29-1 and TRBJ1-4; 7 nucleotides line up with TRBD1. V lost 6 bases and J lost 6; bases outside the gene matches: 10. The CDR3 is 14 amino acids. Germline assignment: CDR1 SQVTM and CDR2 ANQGSEA. CDR3 nucleotides: TGCAGCGTGGTTCGTTCCGGGACAGATGAAAAACTGTTTTTT. Its protein product is CSVVRSGTDEKLFF.